This entry lists 21 T cell receptor beta chains sequenced from one sample in a study of Ad26.COV2.S vaccination and SARS-CoV-2 variants (dated by TCRdb to the early 2020s). Sample treatment or condition, as interpreted from the label and publication: approximately 18 received Ad26.COV2.S at low or high dose, single or two shots; 5 received placebo; per-sample allocation not given. Repertoires of vaccine and placebo recipients were sequenced from samples collected on day 63 after the first injection. The library relied on the immunoSEQ multiplex PCR assay. Sourced from immuneACCESS, this table was stored by TCRdb with only in-frame sequences that have V and J called. A share of the clones is absent; for the studies checked, an unresolved V gene accounts for under half, and the remainder has no known explanation. Across this sample there are some 460,000 clones, with about 88% seen only once. The top ten constitute about 1.5% of the sample.

This material consisted of peripheral blood, taken in a trial of Ad26.COV2.S vaccine versus placebo. The receptors derive from a person between 18 and 59 years old who received the Ad26.COV2.S COVID-19 vaccine or a placebo.

This clone was picked up one time. The genes are TRBV15 and TRBJ1-2; 9 nucleotides align to TRBD1. With V trimmed by 6 bases and J by 0 bases, 2 bases remained unmatched. CDR1 and CDR2 from the germline V gene are LNHNV and YYDKDF (reference sequence). The CDR3 consists of 14 residues. CDR3 nucleotide sequence: TGTGCCACCAGAAGACAGGGGGCTAACTATGGCTACACCTTC. Amino acids: CATRRQGANYGYTF.

The genes are TRBV6-5 and TRBJ1-5; D is perhaps TRBD1 (6 bases). The CDR3 extends over 13 amino acids. Germline V gene data show CDR1 as MNHEY and CDR2 as SVGAGI. Between the trimmed V and J ends, which lost 8 bases and 2 bases, there was a span of 10 bases. CDR3 nucleotides: TGTGCCAGCGCAGGGGTGGGCAATCAGCCCCAGCATTTT. This codes for CASAGVGNQPQHF.

The rearrangement uses TRBV19 and TRBJ1-1; tentative D call: TRBD1 (6 bases). The CDR3 extends over 14 amino acids. The V gene's germline CDR1 is LNHDA and CDR2 SQIVND (reference sequence). V was trimmed by 7 bases and J by 2 bases, leaving 14 bases between them. The CDR3 is CASIMGDTNTEAFF. CDR3 DNA sequence: TGTGCCAGTATCATGGGGGACACAAACACTGAAGCTTTCTTT.

The chain uses TRBV3-1 (or the pseudogene TRBV3-2) and TRBJ2-4; 7 positions match TRBD1. Germline V CDR1 and CDR2: LGHDT, YNNKEL (reference sequence). The CDR3 length is 13 residues. Trimming removed 1 base from V and 8 bases from J; junction bases left unmatched: 2. The chain's CDR3 is CASSQGGTDIQYF. The CDR3 DNA reads TGTGCCAGCAGCCAAGGGGGGACAGACATTCAGTACTTC.

The J gene is TRBJ1-1, the V gene TRBV18, with D possibly TRBD1 on 5 matching bases. In germline, CDR1 is KGHSH, CDR2 LQKENI. V was cut by 3 bases and J by 7 bases, with 9 bases left in between. The CDR3 covers 12 residues. The DNA for the CDR3 is TGTGCCAGCTCACCCGACAGTTATGAAGCTTTCTTT. The encoded protein is CASSPDSYEAFF.

CDR3 nucleotide sequence: TGTGCCACCAGTGAGACCGGGACAGGGGGCGATGAGCAGTTCTTC. Protein sequence: CATSETGTGGDEQFF. The chain recombines TRBV24-1 with TRBJ2-1; 12 bases agree with TRBD1. With 4 bases clipped from V and 8 bases from J, the junction kept 5 bases outside the gene matches. CDR1 is KGHDR, CDR2 SFDVKD, per germline. The CDR3 covers 15 residues.

The V and J genes are TRBV5-1 and TRBJ2-5; the match to TRBD2 covers 11 bases. The CDR3 has 15 residues. V lost 2 bases to trimming and J lost 2 bases; unmatched junction nucleotides: 2. Germline V gene lookup returns CDR1 SGHRS and CDR2 YFSETQ. The CDR3 DNA is TGCGCCAGCAGCTTAGGGACTAGCGGACAAGAGACCCAGTACTTC. This encodes CASSLGTSGQETQYF.

This clone occurred once. Written as DNA, the CDR3 is TGTGCCAGCAGTTCCATTAGGGTTCAAGAGACCCAGTACTTC. Encoded protein: CASSSIRVQETQYF. V is TRBV28 and J is TRBJ2-5; D unclear. Looked up from germline, CDR1 is MDHEN and CDR2 is SYDVKM. The CDR3 length is 14 residues. The V end was cut by 4 bases, the J end by 2 bases, with 11 bases between. Complete variable domain (other parts from reference TRBV28 and TRBJ2-5): DVKVTQSSRYLVKRTGEKVFLECVQDMDHENMFWYRQDPGLGLRLIYFSYDVKMKEKGDIPEGYSVSREKKERFSLILESASTNQTSMYLCASSSIRVQETQYFGPGTRLLVL.

The gene calls are TRBV30 and TRBJ2-1; 10 bases match TRBD2. CDR1 and CDR2 from the germline V gene are GTSNPN and SVGIG (reference sequence). The CDR3 extends over 15 amino acids. V dropped 4 bases and J dropped 8; count of bases not matched to a gene: 11. CDR3 DNA sequence: TGTGCCTGGATTAGCGGGAGGAGACGGTTTGATGAGCAGTTCTTC. Protein: CAWISGRRRFDEQFF.

This chain uses TRBV10-2 with TRBJ2-2, with TRBD2 as a possible D gene (6 bases). CDR1 is WSHSY and CDR2 is SAAADI in the germline V gene. Trimming stripped 3 bases from V and 4 bases from J, with 9 bases between. The CDR3 has 14 amino acids. The CDR3 nucleotides read TGCGCCAGCAGTGAATCGCGGGGCACCGGGGAGCTGTTTTTT. It encodes CASSESRGTGELFF.

The J gene is TRBJ1-2, the V gene TRBV7-9, with TRBD1 as a possible D gene (6 bases). The CDR3 has 18 residues. V lost 5 bases, J lost 0 bases, and 22 bases lay in between. CDR1 and CDR2 (germline): SEHNR, FQNEAQ (reference sequence). The chain's CDR3 is CASSPTNLNGGTNYGYTF. The DNA for the CDR3 is TGTGCCAGCAGCCCGACCAACCTGAATGGGGGCACTAACTATGGCTACACCTTC.

This clone was counted a single time. The chain recombines TRBV3-1 (or the pseudogene TRBV3-2) with TRBJ2-7; 7 bases fit TRBD1. Germline lookup yields CDR1 LGHDT and CDR2 YNNKEL (reference sequence). The CDR3 runs to 14 residues. After removal of 7 bases from V and 4 bases from J, the junction contained 10 bases not matched to a gene. This chain's CDR3 is CASKRQGNNYEQYF. Here the CDR3 DNA reads TGTGCCAGCAAGAGACAGGGAAATAATTACGAGCAGTACTTC.

J is TRBJ1-1 and V is TRBV10-3; D is uncertain. Trimming cost V 2 bases and J 1 base, with 5 bases left between them. CDR1 and CDR2 from the germline V gene are ENHRY and SYGVKD. This CDR3 region has 13 residues. This chain's CDR3 is CAISEAGNTEAFF. CDR3 sequence (DNA): TGTGCCATCAGTGAGGCAGGGAACACTGAAGCTTTCTTT.

The V call is TRBV5-4, the J call TRBJ2-3; 16 bases align to TRBD2. This CDR3 comprises 16 residues. Trimming cost V 3 bases and J 5 bases; bases outside gene matches: 3. Germline assignment: CDR1 SGHNT and CDR2 YYREEE (reference sequence). CDR3 bases: TGTGCCAGCAGCTGGGGACTAGCGGGAGGGGGAGATACGCAGTATTTT. Residues: CASSWGLAGGGDTQYF.

The V call is TRBV7-9, the J call TRBJ1-3, with no clear D. Trimming left V 6 bases short and J 0 bases short, with 9 bases between. The CDR3 runs 14 residues. Germline CDR1 SEHNR, CDR2 FQNEAQ (reference sequence). CDR3 loop: CASSTTVSGNTIYF. The CDR3, as DNA: TGTGCCAGCAGTACCACCGTCTCTGGAAACACCATATATTTT.

This chain uses TRBV7-8 with TRBJ2-7; D call uncertain. V lost 0 bases to trimming and J lost 7 bases, with 19 bases between them. The CDR3 length is 16 residues. Germline V lookup: CDR1 SGHVS, CDR2 FQNEAQ. The CDR3, as DNA: TGTGCCAGCAGCTTAGCGCGTATTACAGCAGAAGGGGAGCAGTACTTC. Encoded protein: CASSLARITAEGEQYF.

This clone was recorded a few times. The rearrangement links TRBV24-1 to TRBJ2-1; D may be TRBD1 (5 bases). The V gene lost 2 bases and the J gene lost 5 bases, with 21 bases spanning the gap. This CDR3 has 18 residues. CDR1 is KGHDR, CDR2 SFDVKD, per germline. This chain's CDR3 is CATSDWVGSSGSDNEQFF. CDR3 coding DNA: TGTGCCACCAGTGATTGGGTTGGTAGTTCAGGGTCGGACAATGAGCAGTTCTTC.

A remark on this clone: The same CDR3 arises from other DNA sequences in this sample as well. The V call is TRBV7-3, the J call TRBJ2-2; no definite D call. Germline V CDR1 and CDR2: SGHTA, FQGTGA. Trimming removed 5 bases from V and 1 base from J, with 5 bases in between. CDR3 length: 13 residues. The chain's CDR3 is CASSPQNTGELFF. CDR3 in DNA: TGTGCCAGCAGCCCTCAGAACACCGGGGAGCTGTTTTTT.

V gene TRBV6-5 combines with J gene TRBJ2-7; D not certain. The CDR3 sequence is 15 residues long. Germline CDR1 is MNHEY and CDR2 is SVGAGI. V lost 3 bases to trimming and J lost 2 bases, with 14 bases between them. The CDR3 DNA reads as TGTGCCAGCAGTTATTACCCAGGCCTCGCCTACGAGCAGTACTTC. Translated, it gives CASSYYPGLAYEQYF.

This chain uses TRBV5-1 with TRBJ2-1, with D perhaps matching TRBD2 (6 bases). The germline CDR1 and CDR2 sequences are SGHRS and YFSETQ. V lost 2 bases and J 2 bases, leaving 11 bases between the germline ends. The CDR3 has 15 amino acids. CDR3: CASSFSGETYNEQFF. The CDR3, as DNA: TGCGCCAGCAGCTTCTCGGGGGAGACCTACAATGAGCAGTTCTTC.

The chain couples TRBV6-5 to TRBJ1-2; D uncertain. The V gene lost 8 bases and the J gene lost 4 bases, with 14 bases spanning the gap. The CDR3 is made up of 13 amino acids. Germline V gives CDR1 MNHEY, CDR2 SVGAGI. The CDR3 DNA reads as TGTGCCAGCTTGGAGGAGACCTCCTATGGCTACACCTTC. Its translation is CASLEETSYGYTF.